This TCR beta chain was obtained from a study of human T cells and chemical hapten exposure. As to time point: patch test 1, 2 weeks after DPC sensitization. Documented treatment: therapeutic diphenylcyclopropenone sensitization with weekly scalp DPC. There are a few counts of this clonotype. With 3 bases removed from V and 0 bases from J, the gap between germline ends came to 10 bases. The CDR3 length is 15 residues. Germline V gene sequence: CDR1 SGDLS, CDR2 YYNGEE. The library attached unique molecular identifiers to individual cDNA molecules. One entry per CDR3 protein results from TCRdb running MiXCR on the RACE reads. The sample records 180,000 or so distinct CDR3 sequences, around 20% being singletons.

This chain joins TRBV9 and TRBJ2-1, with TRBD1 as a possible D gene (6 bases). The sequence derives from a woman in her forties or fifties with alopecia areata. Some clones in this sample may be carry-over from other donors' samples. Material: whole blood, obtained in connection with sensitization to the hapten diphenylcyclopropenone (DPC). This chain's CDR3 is CASSGRQASYNEQFF. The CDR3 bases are TGTGCCAGCAGCGGGAGACAGGCCTCCTACAATGAGCAGTTCTTC.